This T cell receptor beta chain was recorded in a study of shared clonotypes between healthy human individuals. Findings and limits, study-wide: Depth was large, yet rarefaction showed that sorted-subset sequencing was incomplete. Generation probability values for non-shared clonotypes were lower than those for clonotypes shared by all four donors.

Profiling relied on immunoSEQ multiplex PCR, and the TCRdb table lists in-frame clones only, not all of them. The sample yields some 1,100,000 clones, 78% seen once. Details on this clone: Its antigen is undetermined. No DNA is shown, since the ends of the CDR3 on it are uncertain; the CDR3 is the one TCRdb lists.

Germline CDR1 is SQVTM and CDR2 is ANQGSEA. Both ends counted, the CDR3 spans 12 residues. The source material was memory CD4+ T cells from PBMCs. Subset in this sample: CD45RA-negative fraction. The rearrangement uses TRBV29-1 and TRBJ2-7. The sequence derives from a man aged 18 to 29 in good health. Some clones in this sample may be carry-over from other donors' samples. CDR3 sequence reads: CSVGVGTYELYF.